The present T cell receptor (beta chain) was sequenced within a study of T cells in Graves' hyperthyroidism and ophthalmopathy. Study-wide points: Ophthalmopathy and stable hyperthyroidism were separated by a 13 V-J model.

From RNA transcripts, TCR beta CDR3 regions were amplified. HTBI primers were the set used in a first-round RT-PCR of the TCR CDR3. One entry per CDR3 protein results from TCRdb running MiXCR on the multiplex PCR reads. The sample carries about 550,000 distinct CDR3 sequences, around 20% recorded once. The study defined stable Graves' hyperthyroidism as no ophthalmopathy progression within 18 months. On the basis of clinical symptoms, serum thyroxine and TRAb, thyroid ultrasound and orbital computed tomography, diagnoses were made. This clonotype came up many times. Antigen unknown. The specimen sequenced was blood. The clonotype originates from a man between 18 and 29 years old with Graves' hyperthyroidism.

The CDR3, as DNA: TGCGCCAGCAGCTTGGAGGTCGGGGGGGTTAGGTACGAGCAGTACTTC. This translates into CASSLEVGGVRYEQYF. This rearrangement joins TRBV5-1 to TRBJ2-7; 8 bases are shared with TRBD2. V lost 0 bases to trimming and J lost 4 bases; unmatched junction nucleotides: 9. This CDR3 has 16 amino acids. Germline loops: CDR1 SGHRS, CDR2 YFSETQ.